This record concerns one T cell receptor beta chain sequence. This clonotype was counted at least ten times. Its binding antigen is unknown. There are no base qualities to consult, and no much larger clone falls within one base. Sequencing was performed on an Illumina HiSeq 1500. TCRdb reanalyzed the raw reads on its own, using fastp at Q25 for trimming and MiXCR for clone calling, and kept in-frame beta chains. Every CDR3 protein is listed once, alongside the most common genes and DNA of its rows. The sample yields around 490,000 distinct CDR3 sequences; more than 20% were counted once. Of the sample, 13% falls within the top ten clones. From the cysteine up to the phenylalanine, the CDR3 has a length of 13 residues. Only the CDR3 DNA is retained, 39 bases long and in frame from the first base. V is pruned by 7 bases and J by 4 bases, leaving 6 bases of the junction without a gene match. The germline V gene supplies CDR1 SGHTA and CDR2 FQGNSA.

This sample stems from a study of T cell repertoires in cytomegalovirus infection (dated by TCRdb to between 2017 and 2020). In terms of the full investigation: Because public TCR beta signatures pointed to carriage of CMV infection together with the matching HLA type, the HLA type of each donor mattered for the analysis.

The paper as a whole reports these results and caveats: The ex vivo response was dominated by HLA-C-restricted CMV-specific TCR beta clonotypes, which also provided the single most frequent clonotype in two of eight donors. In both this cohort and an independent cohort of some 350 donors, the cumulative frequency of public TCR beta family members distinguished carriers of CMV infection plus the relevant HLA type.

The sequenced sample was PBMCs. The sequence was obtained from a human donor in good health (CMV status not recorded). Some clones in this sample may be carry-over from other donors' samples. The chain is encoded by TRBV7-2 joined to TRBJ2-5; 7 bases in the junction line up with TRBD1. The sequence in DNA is TGTGCCAGCACCTCAACAGGGGTAGAGACCCAGTACTTC. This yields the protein CASTSTGVETQYF.